The clone carrying this TCR beta chain was counted a few times. Its cognate antigen is unknown. The final CDR3 position lacks the conserved phenylalanine or tryptophan, pointing to a likely read error. The data belong to a study of molecular identifiers for immune sequencing clone quantification. Study-wide background: Replicates involved a five-way split of RNA from around 18,000 or 91,000 naive CD8 cells, with sequencing of four. Findings and caveats of the study: Over 97% of effector molecules, but under 1% in naive cells, were held by clones with more than 20 RNA copies.

V dropped 3 bases and J dropped 8 bases, with 16 bases sitting between them. CDR3 length: 15 amino acids. Germline CDR1 is MGHRA and CDR2 is YSYEKL. TCRdb used MiXCR to reprocess the PCR reads, holding one entry per CDR3 protein. The repertoire holds roughly 630,000 distinct CDR3 sequences, with about 25% as singletons. For naive CD8 T cells, sorting used the CD8+CD4-CCR7+CD45RA+ phenotype. The V call is TRBV4-1, the J call TRBJ1-4; no clear D gene. The specimen sequenced was naive CD8+ T cells from blood, with Jurkat cell RNA spiked in. Sample subset: FACS-sorted CD8+CD4-CCR7+CD45RA+ naive T cells. The TCR originated in a human donor in good health. Some libraries in this study had Jurkat cell RNA spiked in. CDR3 loop: CASSQDTSPSEKLFS. In DNA form, the CDR3 reads TGCGCCAGCAGCCAGGATACATCCCCAAGCGAAAAACTGTTTTCT.